The 13 T cell receptor beta chains presented below share a single source sample, sequenced in a study of cytomegalovirus exposure and HLA in healthy donors. Researchers ran the PCR with 60 Vbeta and 13 Jbeta primers. TCRdb's table, derived via immunoSEQ multiplex PCR, lists solely in-frame clones and lacks some. The sample records about 150,000 clones, roughly 63% being singletons. What was sequenced was PBMCs. The source is a woman between 55 and 75 years old in good health and CMV-seropositive.

The chain combines TRBV7-2 with TRBJ2-5; D is ambiguous. The germline V and J ends were trimmed by 2 bases and 0 bases, with 7 bases remaining between them. CDR3 length equals 14 residues. Germline CDR1 is SGHTA and CDR2 is FQGNSA. The CDR3: CASSLMADQETQYF. The CDR3 DNA follows: TGTGCCAGCAGCTTAATGGCAGACCAAGAGACCCAGTACTTC. Combining the CDR3 with reference TRBV7-2 and TRBJ2-5 gives the whole variable domain GAGVSQSPSNKVTEKGKDVELRCDPISGHTALYWYRQSLGQGLEFLIYFQGNSAPDKSGLPSDRFSAERTGGSVSTLTIQRTQQEDSAVYLCASSLMADQETQYFGPGTRLLVL.

This clone was seen a few times. CDR3 DNA: TGTGCCAGCACCCGGACAGGGGATGGCTACACCTTC. It is translated as CASTRTGDGYTF. The chain couples TRBV5-4 to TRBJ1-2, with 9 bases matching TRBD1. V lost 6 bases and J lost 6; bases outside the gene matches: 3. From germline, CDR1 is SGHNT and CDR2 YYREEE (reference sequence). This CDR3 comprises 12 residues.

The chain has TRBV7-3 and TRBJ2-3; possible D gene TRBD2, 6 bases. The CDR3 consists of 14 residues. The germline V and J ends were trimmed by 5 bases and 4 bases, with 13 bases remaining between them. CDR1 is SGHTA and CDR2 is FQGTGA in the germline V gene. The chain's CDR3 is CASSGGRVPDTQYF. The CDR3 nucleotides read TGTGCCAGCAGCGGAGGGCGCGTCCCAGATACGCAGTATTTT.

The DNA of the CDR3 is TGTGCCAGCAGTGACGCAAGCGCCAAAAACATTCAGTACTTC. It encodes CASSDASAKNIQYF. The chain couples TRBV2 to TRBJ2-4; no clear D gene. Trimming stripped 3 bases from V and 1 base from J, with 7 bases between. Germline V gene lookup returns CDR1 SNHLY and CDR2 FYNNEI. This CDR3 is built from 14 residues.

The genes are TRBV7-2 and TRBJ2-7, with a possible D match to TRBD1 (6 bases). Trimming removed 5 bases at V and 2 bases at J, with 16 bases between. Germline CDR1 and CDR2: SGHTA and FQGNSA. CDR3 size: 15 residues. The CDR3 reads CASSLVLQGPYEQYF. CDR3 in DNA: TGTGCCAGCAGCCTCGTATTACAGGGACCCTACGAGCAGTACTTC.

The rearrangement links TRBV6-5 to TRBJ2-3, with a possible D match to TRBD1 (5 bases). The V end lost 4 bases, the J end lost 2 bases, and 10 bases lay between the germline ends. This CDR3 has 14 amino acids. Germline V CDR1 and CDR2: MNHEY, SVGAGI. CDR3 residues: CASSSARDTDTQYF. CDR3 in DNA: TGTGCCAGCAGTTCGGCCAGGGACACAGATACGCAGTATTTT.

The J gene is TRBJ2-1, the V gene TRBV19; TRBD2 matches at 11 bases. The CDR3 extends over 21 amino acids. From germline, CDR1 is LNHDA and CDR2 SQIVND (reference sequence). The ends lost 5 bases at V and 0 bases at J; junction bases unmatched: 18. CDR3 protein: CASSVLFGTSGGGSSYNEQFF. CDR3 bases: TGTGCCAGTAGTGTTTTATTCGGGACTAGCGGCGGAGGTTCCTCCTACAATGAGCAGTTCTTC.

The chain carries TRBV18 and TRBJ2-3, with D possibly matching TRBD1 (5 bases). V was pared by 0 bases and J by 5 bases, with 12 bases between. This CDR3 has 15 amino acids. Per germline, CDR1 KGHSH and CDR2 LQKENI. CDR3 DNA sequence: TGTGCCAGCTCACCACCGTGGCAGGGTGAAGATACGCAGTATTTT. The encoded protein is CASSPPWQGEDTQYF.

In its sample, this clone was seen a few times. The V call is TRBV7-6, the J call TRBJ1-1; no clear D gene. V lost 4 bases and J lost 2, with 11 bases in between. The CDR3 covers 14 residues. The V gene's germline CDR1 is SGHVS and CDR2 FNYEAQ. As DNA, the CDR3 is TGTGCCAGCAGCTCAGGACTTGGTAACACTGAAGCTTTCTTT. Amino acids: CASSSGLGNTEAFF.

This rearrangement joins TRBV4-1 to TRBJ1-2; a possible D gene is TRBD1 (5 bases). Trimming removed 0 bases at V and 5 bases at J, with 10 bases between. The CDR3 runs 14 residues. From germline, CDR1 is MGHRA and CDR2 YSYEKL. In nucleotides, the CDR3 is TGCGCCAGCAGCCAAGATGGGGACTTGTATGGCTACACCTTC. Amino acid sequence: CASSQDGDLYGYTF.

The chain recombines TRBV15 with TRBJ2-7; D gene unclear. Trimming took off 0 bases at V and 4 bases at J, with 7 bases between the two ends. This CDR3 region has 13 residues. Germline V gene lookup returns CDR1 LNHNV and CDR2 YYDKDF (reference sequence). The CDR3 nucleotides read TGTGCCACCAGCAGAGATTTACGGTACGAGCAGTACTTC. Amino acids: CATSRDLRYEQYF.

The J gene is TRBJ2-7, the V gene TRBV7-9, with TRBD2 matching 15 bases. Germline V CDR1 and CDR2: SEHNR, FQNEAQ (reference sequence). The junction had 14 bases not matched to a gene; V was cut back by 1 base and J by 7 bases. The CDR3 totals 19 residues. DNA of the CDR3: TGTGCCAGCAGCTTAGGACGGACTAGCGGGAGGGCCCGGCCGGGAGAGCAGTACTTC. Its protein product is CASSLGRTSGRARPGEQYF.

The chain recombines TRBV5-1 with TRBJ2-7; a weak D match, TRBD2 (5 bases). The CDR3 runs 14 residues. Per the germline V gene, CDR1 is SGHRS and CDR2 is YFSETQ. V was clipped by 0 bases and J by 5 bases, with 12 bases between them. The CDR3: CASSLDQVGNEQYF. CDR3 sequence (DNA): TGCGCCAGCAGCTTGGACCAGGTCGGGAACGAGCAGTACTTC.